Each of the 11 T cell receptor beta chains below was sequenced from the same sample in a study of shared clonotypes between healthy human individuals. The data were produced by immunoSEQ multiplex PCR, yet TCRdb's version contains in-frame clones alone and is incomplete. The sample lists fewer than 400,000 clones; about 74% were seen once. The source material was memory CD4+ T cells sorted from blood. Subset reported: CD45RA-negative fraction. The receptors originated from a young man in good health.

The chain combines TRBV5-1 with TRBJ2-7; D possibly corresponds to TRBD2 (6 bases). The length of the CDR3 is 14 residues. Deletions cut 0 bases from V and 6 bases from J, with 13 bases between. CDR1 and CDR2 (germline): SGHRS, YFSETQ. CDR3 in amino acids: CASSLAAGSREQYF. In DNA form, the CDR3 reads TGCGCCAGCAGCTTGGCTGCGGGATCACGCGAGCAGTACTTC.

This clone has more than one count but fewer than ten. The genes are TRBV29-1 and TRBJ2-1; TRBD2 aligns across 9 bases. Germline V gene data show CDR1 as SQVTM and CDR2 as ANQGSEA. Trimming took 5 bases from V and 2 from J; bases not matched to a gene: 4. There are 14 residues in the CDR3. The CDR3 reads CSVLSGSPYNEQFF. The CDR3 coding sequence is TGCAGCGTTCTTAGCGGGAGCCCCTACAATGAGCAGTTCTTC.

The chain has TRBV5-5 and TRBJ1-2, with TRBD1 as a possible D gene (5 bases). The CDR3 consists of 13 residues. CDR1 SGHKS and CDR2 YYEKEE come from the germline V gene (reference sequence). The V end lost 1 base, the J end lost 6 bases, and 10 bases lay between the germline ends. The CDR3 nucleotides are TGTGCCAGCAGCTTGCGGCAGGGTGATGGCTACACCTTC. It encodes CASSLRQGDGYTF.

The rearrangement links TRBV2 to TRBJ1-2, with unresolved D. This CDR3 has 14 residues. Trimming cost V 3 bases and J 3 bases, with 11 bases left between them. Germline-derived CDR1 and CDR2 are SNHLY and FYNNEI. CDR3 region: CASSDLDVDYGYTF. The DNA for the CDR3 is TGTGCCAGCAGTGATTTGGACGTCGACTATGGCTACACCTTC. The whole variable domain, filled in from reference TRBV2 and TRBJ1-2, reads EPEVTQTPSHQVTQMGQEVILRCVPISNHLYFYWYRQILGQKVEFLVSFYNNEISEKSEIFDDQFSVERPDGSNFTLKIRSTKLEDSAMYFCASSDLDVDYGYTFGSGTRLTVV.

This sequence joins TRBV28 and TRBJ2-1, with 9 bases fitting TRBD1. Germline CDR1 reads MDHEN; CDR2 reads SYDVKM. This CDR3 region has 15 residues. CDR3 DNA: TGTGCGAGCCGGCGCGGGACAGGGTTATACAATGAGCAGTTCTTC. Amino acids: CASRRGTGLYNEQFF.

V is TRBV5-1 and J is TRBJ2-7; 8 bases fit TRBD2. There are 14 residues in the CDR3. Germline V lookup: CDR1 SGHRS, CDR2 YFSETQ. V dropped 5 bases and J dropped 6; count of bases not matched to a gene: 10. The CDR3 reads CASSIEGLEGEQYF. The CDR3, as DNA: TGCGCCAGCAGTATCGAGGGACTAGAGGGCGAGCAGTACTTC.

A remark on this clone: A far larger clone is just one base off, so this is likely a read error. Within the sample, other DNA sequences also encode this same CDR3. J is TRBJ2-7 and V is TRBV18; 8 nucleotides line up with TRBD2. This CDR3 contains 14 residues. V lost 2 bases to trimming and J lost 5 bases; unmatched junction nucleotides: 5. Per the germline V gene, CDR1 is KGHSH and CDR2 is LQKENI. CDR3 amino acids: CASSPVGRAHEQYF. The CDR3 nucleotides are TGTGCCAGCTCACCAGTCGGGAGGGCCCACGAGCAGTACTTC. Using reference TRBV18 and TRBJ2-7 for the parts outside the CDR3, the full variable domain is NAGVMQNPRHLVRRRGQEARLRCSPMKGHSHVYWYRQLPEEGLKFMVYLQKENIIDESGMPKERFSAEFPKEGPSILRIQQVVRGDSAAYFCASSPVGRAHEQYFGPGTRLTVT.

This clone was picked up a small number of times. V is TRBV6-1 and J is TRBJ2-1, with TRBD2 identical over 10 bases. Germline CDR1 and CDR2: MNHNS and SASEGT. The J segment lost 6 bases and the V segment lost 4 bases, leaving 9 bases of the junction unmatched. The CDR3 consists of 16 residues. CDR3 protein: CASSGSTSGPGNEQFF. The CDR3 DNA reads TGTGCCAGCAGTGGATCGACTAGCGGGCCGGGCAATGAGCAGTTCTTC.

This chain joins TRBV2 and TRBJ2-7; D remains unclear. Deletions cut 6 bases from V and 7 bases from J, with 19 bases between. Germline loops: CDR1 SNHLY, CDR2 FYNNEI. This CDR3 is built from 14 residues. This CDR3 is CASREQGPTGEQYF. The CDR3 nucleotides read TGTGCCAGCAGGGAACAAGGACCAACCGGGGAGCAGTACTTC.

The chain links TRBV5-5 to TRBJ2-5; D gene ambiguous. The CDR3 spans 13 residues. The germline CDR1 and CDR2 sequences are SGHKS and YYEKEE (reference sequence). V shed 4 bases and J shed 2 bases, with 9 bases lying between them. The CDR3 here is CASSISKQETQYF. The CDR3 DNA reads as TGTGCCAGCAGCATTAGTAAGCAAGAGACCCAGTACTTC.

The chain carries TRBV14 and TRBJ2-1; D may be TRBD2 (6 bases). Germline V lookup: CDR1 SGHDN, CDR2 FVKESK. The V and J ends lost 1 base and 11 bases respectively, with 15 bases between them. This CDR3 is built from 14 residues. CDR3 nucleotide sequence: TGTGCCAGCAGCCAAGCCTCGCCGGGAGTAAAGCAGTTCTTC. It yields the protein CASSQASPGVKQFF.